The rows below give T cell receptor beta chains drawn from one sample of a study of blood T cells in healthy people across ages. MiXCR, run by TCRdb on the 5' RACE reads, gives a single entry per CDR3 protein. Of about 1.1 million distinct CDR3 sequences in the sample, more than 30% were seen once. The sample was blood. All receptors come from a man aged 18 to 29 in good health. Each CDR3 is given with its conserved first and last residue. The D gene is left open where the match is weak. Clone size is shown for a subset of rows, as once, few, many or a class of expanded clone.

CDR3 protein: CASSSRPSTDTGELFF
CDR3 DNA: TGTGCCAGTAGTAGTAGACCCTCAACCGACACCGGGGAGCTGTTTTTT
CDR3 length: 16
V gene: TRBV19
J gene: TRBJ2-2
clone size: NA
D gene: NA

CDR3 protein: CASSQGLDRVEKLFF
CDR3 DNA: TGCGCCAGCAGCCAAGGCCTAGACAGGGTTGAAAAACTGTTTTTT
CDR3 length: 15
V gene: TRBV4-1
J gene: TRBJ1-4
clone size: NA
D gene: TRBD1

CDR3 protein: CAISESTNNEQFF
CDR3 DNA: TGTGCCATCAGTGAGTCTACTAACAATGAGCAGTTCTTC
CDR3 length: 13
V gene: TRBV10-3
J gene: TRBJ2-1
clone size: NA
D gene: NA

CDR3 protein: CASSGTTVSSYNEQFF
CDR3 DNA: TGTGCCAGCAGTGGAACGACGGTAAGCTCCTACAATGAGCAGTTCTTC
CDR3 length: 16
V gene: TRBV28
J gene: TRBJ2-1
clone size: few
D gene: NA

CDR3 protein: CASSLFPLNTEAFF
CDR3 DNA: TGTGCCAGCAGCTTATTTCCCCTGAACACTGAAGCTTTCTTT
CDR3 length: 14
V gene: TRBV7-3
J gene: TRBJ1-1
clone size: NA
D gene: NA

CDR3 protein: CVSGPRQAMNTEAFF
CDR3 DNA: TGTGTCAGCGGTCCTAGGCAGGCGATGAACACTGAAGCTTTCTTT
CDR3 length: 15
V gene: TRBV6-2/TRBV6-3
J gene: TRBJ1-1
clone size: NA
D gene: NA

CDR3 protein: CSAKLGQGNQPQHF
CDR3 DNA: TGCAGTGCTAAACTAGGACAGGGTAATCAGCCCCAGCATTTT
CDR3 length: 14
V gene: TRBV20-1
J gene: TRBJ1-5
clone size: NA
D gene: TRBD1

CDR3 protein: CASSPGRGLFYEQYF
CDR3 DNA: TGTGCCAGCAGCCCCGGCAGGGGGCTTTTTTACGAGCAGTACTTC
CDR3 length: 15
V gene: TRBV27
J gene: TRBJ2-7
clone size: NA
D gene: TRBD1

CDR3 protein: CSARGAQRIRKDTQYF
CDR3 DNA: TGCAGTGCTAGAGGGGCCCAGCGAATAAGAAAGGATACGCAGTATTTT
CDR3 length: 16
V gene: TRBV20-1
J gene: TRBJ2-3
clone size: few
D gene: NA

CDR3 protein: CASSYAGNEQYF
CDR3 DNA: TGTGCCAGCAGTTACGCGGGGAATGAGCAGTACTTC
CDR3 length: 12
V gene: TRBV6-2/TRBV6-3
J gene: TRBJ2-5
clone size: NA
D gene: NA

CDR3 protein: CASSLIGDPPGEQYF
CDR3 DNA: TGTGCCAGCAGCCTAATTGGGGATCCCCCGGGTGAGCAGTACTTC
CDR3 length: 15
V gene: TRBV7-2
J gene: TRBJ2-4
clone size: NA
D gene: NA

CDR3 protein: CASSEQGNHYGYTF
CDR3 DNA: TGTGCCAGCAGTGAACAGGGGAACCACTATGGCTACACCTTC
CDR3 length: 14
V gene: TRBV6-5
J gene: TRBJ1-2
clone size: NA
D gene: TRBD1

CDR3 protein: CASRPDPTSSDTQYF
CDR3 DNA: TGTGCCAGCAGACCCGACCCGACAAGTTCGGATACGCAGTATTTT
CDR3 length: 15
V gene: TRBV6-2/TRBV6-3
J gene: TRBJ2-3
clone size: few
D gene: NA

CDR3 protein: CASSLDFGHPYEQYF
CDR3 DNA: TGCGCCAGCAGCTTGGATTTTGGGCATCCCTACGAGCAGTACTTC
CDR3 length: 15
V gene: TRBV5-1
J gene: TRBJ2-7
clone size: few
D gene: NA

CDR3 protein: CAIALSGANVLTF
CDR3 DNA: TGTGCTATAGCCCTCTCTGGGGCCAACGTCCTGACTTTC
CDR3 length: 13
V gene: TRBV12-5
J gene: TRBJ2-6
clone size: NA
D gene: NA

CDR3 protein: CSAHVYGQARGVPQHF
CDR3 DNA: TGCAGTGCACATGTCTACGGGCAGGCCCGTGGCGTGCCCCAGCATTTT
CDR3 length: 16
V gene: TRBV20-1
J gene: TRBJ1-5
clone size: few
D gene: NA

CDR3 protein: CASSQEALLSSGANVLTF
CDR3 DNA: TGCGCCAGCAGCCAAGAAGCCCTCCTAAGCTCTGGGGCCAACGTCCTGACTTTC
CDR3 length: 18
V gene: TRBV4-1
J gene: TRBJ2-6
clone size: few
D gene: NA

CDR3 protein: CSAKADRVHGYTF
CDR3 DNA: TGCAGTGCTAAAGCAGACAGGGTGCATGGCTACACCTTC
CDR3 length: 13
V gene: TRBV20-1
J gene: TRBJ1-2
clone size: few
D gene: TRBD1

CDR3 protein: CATSDRGTDYGYTF
CDR3 DNA: TGTGCCACCAGTGATCGAGGAACAGATTATGGCTACACCTTC
CDR3 length: 14
V gene: TRBV24-1
J gene: TRBJ1-2
clone size: few
D gene: NA

CDR3 protein: CATRGIGVNTEAFF
CDR3 DNA: TGTGCCACCAGAGGAATTGGGGTAAACACTGAAGCTTTCTTT
CDR3 length: 14
V gene: TRBV24-1
J gene: TRBJ1-1
clone size: NA
D gene: NA

CDR3 protein: CASSPGTPQPQHF
CDR3 DNA: TGTGCCAGCAGCCCAGGGACCCCCCAGCCCCAGCATTTT
CDR3 length: 13
V gene: TRBV7-2
J gene: TRBJ1-5
clone size: NA
D gene: NA

CDR3 protein: CAWGRVLQTYNSPLHF
CDR3 DNA: TGTGCCTGGGGCAGAGTTTTACAGACTTATAATTCACCCCTCCACTTT
CDR3 length: 16
V gene: TRBV30
J gene: TRBJ1-6
clone size: NA
D gene: NA

CDR3 protein: CASSYSKGQGYADTQYF
CDR3 DNA: TGTGCCAGCAGTTACTCGAAGGGACAGGGGTACGCAGATACGCAGTATTTT
CDR3 length: 17
V gene: TRBV6-2/TRBV6-3
J gene: TRBJ2-3
clone size: few
D gene: TRBD1

CDR3 protein: CASSLSGQYYEQYF
CDR3 DNA: TGTGCCAGCAGTTTATCCGGACAGTACTACGAGCAGTACTTC
CDR3 length: 14
V gene: TRBV27
J gene: TRBJ2-7
clone size: NA
D gene: NA

CDR3 protein: CASSGESSYNSPLHF
CDR3 DNA: TGCGCCAGCAGCGGGGAGAGCTCCTATAATTCACCCCTCCACTTT
CDR3 length: 15
V gene: TRBV5-1
J gene: TRBJ1-6
clone size: NA
D gene: NA

CDR3 protein: CASSSGTNPTEQYF
CDR3 DNA: TGTGCCAGCAGCTCTGGGACAAACCCTACAGAGCAGTACTTC
CDR3 length: 14
V gene: TRBV7-2
J gene: TRBJ2-7
clone size: NA
D gene: NA

CDR3 protein: CASSLTGTLYNGQYF
CDR3 DNA: TGTGCCAGCAGCTTAACCGGGACACTTTACAATGGGCAGTACTTC
CDR3 length: 15
V gene: TRBV7-2
J gene: TRBJ2-5
clone size: NA
D gene: NA

CDR3 protein: CASSISGGSNEQFF
CDR3 DNA: TGTGCCAGCAGCATTAGCGGGGGTTCCAATGAGCAGTTCTTC
CDR3 length: 14
V gene: TRBV7-2
J gene: TRBJ2-1
clone size: few
D gene: TRBD2

CDR3 protein: CASSGPEQYF
CDR3 DNA: TGTGCCAGCAGTGGCCCCGAGCAGTACTTC
CDR3 length: 10
V gene: TRBV2
J gene: TRBJ2-7
clone size: NA
D gene: NA

CDR3 protein: CASSQRSTLETQYF
CDR3 DNA: TGTGCCAGCAGCCAGAGGTCGACTTTAGAGACCCAGTACTTC
CDR3 length: 14
V gene: TRBV3-1
J gene: TRBJ2-5
clone size: NA
D gene: NA

CDR3 protein: CVSSQVKGDEQFF
CDR3 DNA: TGCGTCAGCAGCCAAGTAAAAGGTGATGAGCAGTTCTTC
CDR3 length: 13
V gene: TRBV4-1
J gene: TRBJ2-1
clone size: NA
D gene: NA

CDR3 protein: CASSLLGQGYNEQFF
CDR3 DNA: TGTGCCAGCAGCTTGCTGGGACAGGGCTACAATGAGCAGTTCTTC
CDR3 length: 15
V gene: TRBV5-5
J gene: TRBJ2-1
clone size: few
D gene: TRBD1

CDR3 protein: CASRDDRRPQYF
CDR3 DNA: TGTGCCAGCAGGGACGATCGGCGGCCGCAGTATTTT
CDR3 length: 12
V gene: TRBV6-2/TRBV6-3
J gene: TRBJ2-3
clone size: NA
D gene: NA

CDR3 protein: CASSEYQGREQYF
CDR3 DNA: TGTGCCAGCAGTGAATACCAGGGGAGAGAGCAGTACTTC
CDR3 length: 13
V gene: TRBV2
J gene: TRBJ2-5
clone size: NA
D gene: NA

CDR3 protein: CATSRDSAAAWGYGEKLFF
CDR3 DNA: TGTGCCACCAGCAGAGATTCTGCGGCAGCATGGGGTTATGGTGAAAAACTGTTTTTT
CDR3 length: 19
V gene: TRBV15
J gene: TRBJ1-4
clone size: NA
D gene: NA

CDR3 protein: CAGRGDVEAFF
CDR3 DNA: TGTGCCGGCAGGGGGGACGTTGAAGCTTTCTTT
CDR3 length: 11
V gene: TRBV6-6
J gene: TRBJ1-1
clone size: NA
D gene: TRBD1

CDR3 protein: CASSQDGQVTSTDTQYF
CDR3 DNA: TGCGCCAGCAGCCAAGATGGGCAGGTCACTAGCACAGATACGCAGTATTTT
CDR3 length: 17
V gene: TRBV4-3
J gene: TRBJ2-3
clone size: few
D gene: NA

CDR3 protein: CSARDRDREGTEAFF
CDR3 DNA: TGCAGTGCTAGAGATAGGGACAGGGAGGGGACCGAAGCTTTCTTT
CDR3 length: 15
V gene: TRBV20-1
J gene: TRBJ1-1
clone size: NA
D gene: TRBD1

CDR3 protein: CSASTPGHDQPQHF
CDR3 DNA: TGCAGTGCTTCTACACCGGGACATGATCAGCCCCAGCATTTT
CDR3 length: 14
V gene: TRBV20-1
J gene: TRBJ1-5
clone size: few
D gene: NA

CDR3 protein: CASSYGQNLVEAFF
CDR3 DNA: TGTGCCAGCAGTTACGGACAGAACTTAGTAGAAGCTTTCTTT
CDR3 length: 14
V gene: TRBV6-5
J gene: TRBJ1-1
clone size: NA
D gene: NA

CDR3 protein: CASSLVVVGNNEQLF
CDR3 DNA: TGTGCCAGCAGTTTGGTGGTAGTAGGTAACAATGAGCAGCTCTTC
CDR3 length: 15
V gene: TRBV27
J gene: TRBJ2-1
clone size: NA
D gene: NA

CDR3 protein: CASSQSATGMAFF
CDR3 DNA: TGCGCCAGCAGCCAATCCGCAACGGGAATGGCTTTCTTT
CDR3 length: 13
V gene: TRBV4-1
J gene: TRBJ1-1
clone size: few
D gene: NA

CDR3 protein: CASSQDRVWETQYF
CDR3 DNA: TGTGCCAGCAGCCAAGACAGGGTCTGGGAGACCCAGTACTTC
CDR3 length: 14
V gene: TRBV14
J gene: TRBJ2-5
clone size: few
D gene: NA

CDR3 protein: CASSPTGGAINGYTF
CDR3 DNA: TGCGCCAGCAGCCCGACAGGGGGCGCGATCAATGGCTACACCTTC
CDR3 length: 15
V gene: TRBV5-1
J gene: TRBJ1-2
clone size: NA
D gene: TRBD1

CDR3 protein: CASSLSPTSGDSGETQYF
CDR3 DNA: TGTGCCAGCAGTTTATCTCCGACTAGCGGGGACTCGGGGGAGACCCAGTACTTC
CDR3 length: 18
V gene: TRBV27
J gene: TRBJ2-5
clone size: NA
D gene: TRBD2